This T cell receptor (beta chain) came from a study of STAT3 mutations in large granular lymphocyte leukemia. Overall study findings and caveats: Every T-LGLL patient had at least one immunodominant TCRbeta clonotype.

Of note for this clone: Its specificity is unknown.

TCRbeta libraries averaged around 39,000 productive templates per sample. Sequenced by immunoSEQ multiplex PCR; TCRdb stores in-frame clones only, minus some. The table lists under 35,000 clones, about 90% of them singletons. Trimming left V 4 bases short and J 5 bases short, with 8 bases between. CDR3 length: 11 amino acids. Germline lookup yields CDR1 GTSNPN and CDR2 SVGIG (reference sequence). This receptor was identified in a man aged 55 to 70 with T-cell large granular lymphocyte leukemia. Some clones in this sample may be carry-over from other donors' samples. The rearrangement joins TRBV30 to TRBJ2-5; D is unresolved. The specimen was peripheral blood mononuclear cells. CDR3 in amino acids: CAWNYWETQYF. The DNA for the CDR3 is TGTGCCTGGAATTATTGGGAGACCCAGTACTTC.